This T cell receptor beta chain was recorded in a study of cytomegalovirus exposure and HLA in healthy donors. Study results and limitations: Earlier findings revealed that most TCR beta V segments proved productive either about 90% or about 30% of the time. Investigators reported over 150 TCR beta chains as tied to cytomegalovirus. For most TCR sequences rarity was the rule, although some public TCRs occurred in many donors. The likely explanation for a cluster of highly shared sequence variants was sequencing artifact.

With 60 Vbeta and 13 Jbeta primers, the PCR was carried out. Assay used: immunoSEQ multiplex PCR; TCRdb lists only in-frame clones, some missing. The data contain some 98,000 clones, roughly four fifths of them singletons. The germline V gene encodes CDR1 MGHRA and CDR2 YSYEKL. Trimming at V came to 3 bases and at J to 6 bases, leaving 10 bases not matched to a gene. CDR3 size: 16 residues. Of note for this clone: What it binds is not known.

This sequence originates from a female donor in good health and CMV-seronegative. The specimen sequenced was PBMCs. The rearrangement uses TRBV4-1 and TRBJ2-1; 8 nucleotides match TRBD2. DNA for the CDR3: TGCGCCAGCAGCCACCCCATCGGGGGGGGGATCAATGAGCAGTTCTTC. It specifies CASSHPIGGGINEQFF.